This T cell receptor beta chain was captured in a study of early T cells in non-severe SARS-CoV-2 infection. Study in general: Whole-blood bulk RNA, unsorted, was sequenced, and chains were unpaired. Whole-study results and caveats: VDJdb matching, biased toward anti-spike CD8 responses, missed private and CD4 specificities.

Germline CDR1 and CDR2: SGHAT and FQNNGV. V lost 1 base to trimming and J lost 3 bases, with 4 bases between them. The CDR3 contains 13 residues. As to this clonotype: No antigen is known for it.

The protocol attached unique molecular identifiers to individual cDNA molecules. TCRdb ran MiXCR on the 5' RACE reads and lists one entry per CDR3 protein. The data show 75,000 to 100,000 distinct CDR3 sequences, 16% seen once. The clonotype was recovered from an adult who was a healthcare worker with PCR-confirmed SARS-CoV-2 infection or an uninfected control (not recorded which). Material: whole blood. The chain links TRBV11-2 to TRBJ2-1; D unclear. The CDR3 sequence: CASSLGDYNEQFF. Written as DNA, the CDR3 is TGTGCCAGCAGCTTAGGCGACTACAATGAGCAGTTCTTC.